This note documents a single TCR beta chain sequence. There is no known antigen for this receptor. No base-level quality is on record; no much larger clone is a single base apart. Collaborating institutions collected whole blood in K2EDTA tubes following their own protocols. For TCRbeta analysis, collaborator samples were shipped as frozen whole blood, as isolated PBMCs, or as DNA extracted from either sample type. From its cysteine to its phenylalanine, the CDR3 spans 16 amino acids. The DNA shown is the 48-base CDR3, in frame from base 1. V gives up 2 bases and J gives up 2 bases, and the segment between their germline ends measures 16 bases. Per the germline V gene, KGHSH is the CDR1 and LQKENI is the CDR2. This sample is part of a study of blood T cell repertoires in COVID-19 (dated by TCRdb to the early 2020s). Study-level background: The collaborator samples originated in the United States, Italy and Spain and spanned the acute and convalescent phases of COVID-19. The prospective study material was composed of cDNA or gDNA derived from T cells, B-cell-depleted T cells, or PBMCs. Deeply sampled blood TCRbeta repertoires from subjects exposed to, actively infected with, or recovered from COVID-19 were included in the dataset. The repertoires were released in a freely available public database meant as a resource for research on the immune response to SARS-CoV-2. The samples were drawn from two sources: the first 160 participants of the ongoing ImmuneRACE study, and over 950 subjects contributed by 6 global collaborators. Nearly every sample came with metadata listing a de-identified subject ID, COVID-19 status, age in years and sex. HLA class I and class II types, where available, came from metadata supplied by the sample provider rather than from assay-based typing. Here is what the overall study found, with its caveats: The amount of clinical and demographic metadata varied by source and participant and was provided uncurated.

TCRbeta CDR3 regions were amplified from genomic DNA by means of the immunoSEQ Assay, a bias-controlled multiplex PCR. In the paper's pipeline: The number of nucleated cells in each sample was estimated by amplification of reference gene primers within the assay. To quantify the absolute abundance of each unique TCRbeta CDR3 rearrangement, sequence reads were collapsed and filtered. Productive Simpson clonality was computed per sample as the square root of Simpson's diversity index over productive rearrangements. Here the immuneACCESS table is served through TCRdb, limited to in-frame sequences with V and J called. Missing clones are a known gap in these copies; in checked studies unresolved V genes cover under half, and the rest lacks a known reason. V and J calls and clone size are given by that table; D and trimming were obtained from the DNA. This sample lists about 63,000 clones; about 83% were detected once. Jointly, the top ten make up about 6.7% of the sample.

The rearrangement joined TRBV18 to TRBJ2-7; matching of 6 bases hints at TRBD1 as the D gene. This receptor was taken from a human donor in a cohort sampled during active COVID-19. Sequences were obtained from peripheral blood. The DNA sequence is TGTGCCAGCTCACCAACACAGGGTAGCCTAACCTACGAGCAGTACTTC. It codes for CASSPTQGSLTYEQYF. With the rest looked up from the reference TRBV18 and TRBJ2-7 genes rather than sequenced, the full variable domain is NAGVMQNPRHLVRRRGQEARLRCSPMKGHSHVYWYRQLPEEGLKFMVYLQKENIIDESGMPKERFSAEFPKEGPSILRIQQVVRGDSAAYFCASSPTQGSLTYEQYFGPGTRLTVT.